A single sample is the source of the 13 T cell receptor beta chains below, sequenced in a study of OX40 agonist ivuxolimab in advanced cancers. Profiling relied on immunoSEQ multiplex PCR, and the TCRdb table lists in-frame clones only, not all of them. This sample has more than 20,000 clones, with around three quarters found just once. This material consisted of CD4+ or CD8+ T cells sorted from blood, taken in a trial of the OX40 agonist ivuxolimab. The receptor set was obtained from an adult with an advanced solid tumor such as melanoma, head and neck, liver or kidney cancer.

This clone has just a few counts. The V gene is TRBV4-3, the J gene TRBJ1-3; possibly TRBD1 for D (5 bases). The CDR3 is made up of 15 amino acids. The germline V gene has CDR1 LGHNA and CDR2 YSLEER. Trimming took 4 bases from V and 2 from J, leaving 12 bases between them. CDR3 coding DNA: TGCGCCAGCAGCCTGGGACGACAAGCTGGAAACACCATATATTTT. Protein product: CASSLGRQAGNTIYF.

J is TRBJ2-7 and V is TRBV9, with TRBD1 matching 10 bases. Germline V gene lookup returns CDR1 SGDLS and CDR2 YYNGEE. The CDR3 runs 15 residues. Germline trimming cut 4 bases from V and 4 bases from J; bases unmatched to any gene: 8. The CDR3 DNA is TGTGCCAGCAGCAGCCGGGACAGGGGATTGTACGAGCAGTACTTC. Translating it yields CASSSRDRGLYEQYF.

This clone has only one observation. The rearrangement uses TRBV28 and TRBJ2-7; either TRBD1 or TRBD2 may supply D (5 bases each). Germline V CDR1 and CDR2: MDHEN, SYDVKM. Trimming took 7 bases from V and 4 from J, leaving 14 bases between them. This CDR3 contains 13 residues. The CDR3 loop is CASTRDGPYEQYF. The CDR3 DNA reads as TGTGCCAGCACCCGGGACGGCCCATACGAGCAGTACTTC.

This chain uses TRBV4-1 with TRBJ1-4; D may be TRBD1 (5 bases). CDR1 MGHRA and CDR2 YSYEKL come from the germline V gene. The V end was cut by 6 bases, the J end by 2 bases, with 16 bases between. CDR3 length: 16 residues. CDR3 amino acids: CASSLRQSITNEKLFF. The CDR3 DNA reads TGCGCCAGCAGTCTTAGACAGTCTATCACTAATGAAAAACTGTTTTTT.

V is TRBV4-1 and J is TRBJ1-2; D not resolved. Germline V gives CDR1 MGHRA, CDR2 YSYEKL. Trimming pared 1 base from V and 7 bases from J, leaving 19 bases between. The length of the CDR3 is 16 residues. The CDR3 spells CASSQVHKAPVGGYTF. The CDR3 bases are TGCGCCAGCAGCCAAGTCCACAAGGCCCCGGTAGGTGGCTACACCTTC.

The chain links TRBV5-6 to TRBJ1-1; D perhaps matches TRBD1 (5 bases). This CDR3 region has 14 residues. The V gene lost 4 bases and the J gene lost 4 bases, with 14 bases spanning the gap. Germline CDR1 is SGHDT and CDR2 is YYEEEE. The CDR3 DNA follows: TGTGCCAGCAGCGTAGGACCCGGGGGCACTGAAGCTTTCTTT. Residues: CASSVGPGGTEAFF.

This chain uses TRBV27 with TRBJ2-5; perhaps D is TRBD1 or TRBD2 (6 bases each). This CDR3 region has 15 residues. CDR1 is MNHEY, CDR2 SMNVEV, per germline (reference sequence). V was pared by 0 bases and J by 5 bases, with 13 bases between. The CDR3 nucleotides read TGTGCCAGCAGTTTATCCCTTAGGGGGGAGGAGACCCAGTACTTC. This gives the protein CASSLSLRGEETQYF.

The chain joins TRBV7-6 to TRBJ2-5; D gene unclear. Trimming took off 5 bases at V and 2 bases at J, with 15 bases between the two ends. This CDR3 has 15 amino acids. CDR1 SGHVS and CDR2 FNYEAQ come from the germline V gene. For the CDR3, the DNA is TGTGCCAGCAGCCCGGCCGGGCGGCATCAAGAGACCCAGTACTTC. Translating gives CASSPAGRHQETQYF. Variable domain in full (rest from reference TRBV7-6 and TRBJ2-5): GAGVSQSPRYKVTKRGQDVALRCDPISGHVSLYWYRQALGQGPEFLTYFNYEAQQDKSGLPNDRFSAERPEGSISTLTIQRTEQRDSAMYRCASSPAGRHQETQYFGPGTRLLVL.

The CDR3 is CASTQGWGTEAFF. CDR3 nucleotide sequence: TGTGCCAGCACACAGGGGTGGGGGACTGAAGCTTTCTTT. V is TRBV6-6 and J is TRBJ1-1; 7 bases agree with TRBD1. CDR3 length: 13 amino acids. The V gene's germline CDR1 is MNHNY and CDR2 SVGAGI (reference sequence). The junction had 7 bases not matched to a gene; V was cut back by 7 bases and J by 5 bases.

By share, this clone counts as medium-sized. J is TRBJ2-1 and V is TRBV7-8; TRBD2 aligns across 8 bases. This CDR3 is 17 amino acids long. Germline V lookup: CDR1 SGHVS, CDR2 FQNEAQ. V shed 3 bases and J 0 bases; nucleotides not matched to a gene: 7. CDR3 in amino acids: CASSFGLAVSSYNEQFF. CDR3 DNA sequence: TGTGCCAGCAGCTTCGGACTAGCCGTGAGCTCCTACAATGAGCAGTTCTTC.

In this sample, this clone turned up once. This rearrangement joins TRBV18 to TRBJ2-2; D may be TRBD1 (5 bases). V shed 3 bases and J shed 6 bases, with 8 bases lying between them. The CDR3 covers 13 residues. Germline loops: CDR1 KGHSH, CDR2 LQKENI. The CDR3 sequence is CASSPGAAGELFF. CDR3 nucleotides: TGTGCCAGCTCACCTGGGGCTGCCGGGGAGCTGTTTTTT.

With respect to this clone: Distinct nucleotide sequences in the sample also encode this CDR3. The genes are TRBV7-3 and TRBJ2-2; D gene uncertain. CDR3 size: 12 residues. With 2 bases removed from V and 8 bases from J, the gap between germline ends came to 6 bases. Germline V lookup: CDR1 SGHTA, CDR2 FQGTGA. CDR3 sequence: CASSLGLGELFF. The DNA of the CDR3 is TGTGCCAGCAGCTTAGGGTTGGGGGAGCTGTTTTTT.

The chain is built from TRBV11-2 and TRBJ1-2, with D possibly TRBD1 on 5 matching bases. V dropped 0 bases and J dropped 4 bases, with 15 bases sitting between them. CDR3 size: 16 residues. Germline CDR1 and CDR2: SGHAT and FQNNGV. CDR3: CASSLEWQGSLYGYTF. CDR3 nucleotides: TGTGCCAGCAGCTTAGAGTGGCAGGGCTCCCTCTATGGCTACACCTTC.